Listed below are T cell receptor beta chains from one sample, sequenced in a study of blood T cell repertoires in COVID-19. Using immunoSEQ multiplex PCR, the repertoire was profiled, and TCRdb retains in-frame clones only, with some absent. The profile shows about 220,000 clones, approximately 81% of them singletons. The sequencing sample was made of peripheral blood. The receptors come from a man in his forties or fifties who had recovered from COVID-19. Each CDR3 is given with its conserved first and last residue. A D gene is named only where the DNA matches it firmly. Clone sizes are given selectively: once, few, many, or a class where the clone is expanded.

D	V	size	J	CDR3	DNA
TRBD2	TRBV5-1	-	TRBJ2-7	CASSFEGGPYEQYF	TGCGCCAGCAGCTTTGAGGGAGGGCCCTACGAGCAGTACTTC
TRBD2	TRBV6-5	once	TRBJ2-7	CASGLGLAGVYEQYF	TGTGCCAGCGGGTTAGGACTAGCGGGCGTCTACGAGCAGTACTTC
TRBD2	TRBV19	-	TRBJ2-7	CASSIANLAGGYHEQYF	TGTGCCAGTAGTATAGCCAATCTAGCGGGAGGCTATCACGAGCAGTACTTC
TRBD2	TRBV4-1	-	TRBJ2-7	CASSQDEAGGREQYF	TGCGCCAGCAGCCAAGATGAAGCGGGAGGGCGCGAGCAGTACTTC
-	TRBV6-5	-	TRBJ1-2	CASSSLQGTGYTF	TGTGCCAGCAGTTCATTACAGGGAACTGGCTACACCTTC
TRBD1	TRBV6-1	-	TRBJ1-6	CASSEDRDRFAPPLHF	TGTGCCAGCAGTGAAGACCGGGACAGGTTCGCTCCACCCCTCCACTTT
-	TRBV5-1	-	TRBJ2-7	CASSLGGQLSYEQYF	TGCGCCAGCAGCTTGGGCGGGCAACTCTCCTACGAGCAGTACTTC
-	TRBV6-5	once	TRBJ1-5	CASSRRGGSNQPQHF	TGTGCCAGCAGTCGGCGGGGCGGATCCAATCAGCCCCAGCATTTT
TRBD1	TRBV7-8	-	TRBJ2-5	CATGTGAMKTQYF	TGTGCCACCGGGACAGGGGCTATGAAGACCCAGTACTTC
TRBD2	TRBV5-1	-	TRBJ2-7	CASSLLAGDSYEQYF	TGCGCCAGCAGCTTACTAGCGGGGGACTCCTACGAGCAGTACTTC
TRBD2	TRBV10-2	-	TRBJ2-3	CASKTGTSSADTQYF	TGCGCCAGCAAAACTGGGACTAGCTCGGCAGATACGCAGTATTTT
TRBD1	TRBV28	-	TRBJ1-2	CASGTPGQDNYGYTF	TGTGCCAGCGGTACCCCGGGACAGGATAACTATGGCTACACCTTC
-	TRBV27	-	TRBJ2-3	CASSPSSGGGSDTQYF	TGTGCCAGCAGTCCATCCTCGGGGGGCGGGTCGGATACGCAGTATTTT
TRBD1	TRBV30	-	TRBJ1-2	CALDRGVFGYTF	TGTGCCTTGGACAGGGGGGTGTTTGGCTACACCTTC
-	TRBV5-1	-	TRBJ2-1	CASSLAPQSLNRESSYNEQFF	TGCGCCAGCAGCTTGGCTCCTCAAAGCCTAAACAGGGAGAGCTCCTACAATGAGCAGTTCTTC
TRBD1	TRBV10-2	-	TRBJ2-1	CASSGQGNEQFF	TGCGCCAGCAGTGGACAGGGGAATGAGCAGTTCTTC
TRBD1	TRBV28	-	TRBJ2-3	CASSFLQGVTDTQYF	TGTGCCAGCAGTTTCCTGCAGGGGGTCACAGATACGCAGTATTTT
TRBD1	TRBV7-2	-	TRBJ2-7	CASSLAVGQGRNEQYF	TGTGCCAGCAGCTTAGCGGTGGGACAGGGGCGCAACGAGCAGTACTTC
-	TRBV28	-	TRBJ1-5	CASSSPLEGDQPQHF	TGTGCCAGCAGTTCCCCTTTAGAGGGAGATCAGCCCCAGCATTTT
TRBD1	TRBV6-5	-	TRBJ1-5	CASKDRLGQPQHF	TGTGCCAGCAAGGACAGGCTTGGTCAGCCCCAGCATTTT
TRBD2	TRBV9	-	TRBJ2-2	CASSVRGGRNTGELFF	TGTGCCAGCAGCGTACGGGGGGGTCGTAACACCGGGGAGCTGTTTTTT
-	TRBV18	once	TRBJ1-3	CASSPTTVTISGNTIYF	TGTGCCAGCTCACCTACGACAGTGACAATCTCTGGAAACACCATATATTTT
TRBD2	TRBV6-6	once	TRBJ2-7	CASSDGTSGSYEQYF	TGTGCCAGCAGTGACGGGACTAGCGGGAGCTACGAGCAGTACTTC
TRBD1	TRBV6-4	-	TRBJ2-1	CASSEYGTGGIQQFF	TGTGCCAGCAGTGAATACGGGACAGGGGGGATTCAGCAGTTCTTC
TRBD1	TRBV24-1	-	TRBJ2-2	CATSDRGQGAAGELFF	TGTGCCACCAGTGATCGCGGACAGGGGGCCGCCGGGGAGCTGTTTTTT
-	TRBV7-6	once	TRBJ2-3	CASSGRGGGTDTQYF	TGTGCCAGCAGCGGCAGGGGCGGGGGAACAGATACGCAGTATTTT
-	TRBV18	-	TRBJ2-1	CASSPIYPPGLQHSEQFF	TGTGCCAGCTCACCAATTTATCCTCCGGGACTCCAGCATTCTGAGCAGTTCTTC
TRBD1	TRBV15	-	TRBJ1-4	CATSGTGGEKLFF	TGTGCCACCAGCGGGACAGGGGGTGAAAAACTGTTTTTT
-	TRBV7-2	-	TRBJ2-1	CASSLTTIEQFF	TGTGCCAGCAGCTTGACTACGATTGAGCAGTTCTTC
TRBD1	TRBV5-1	once	TRBJ2-7	CASSLQGFEQYF	TGCGCCAGCAGCTTACAGGGGTTCGAGCAGTACTTC
-	TRBV7-9	once	TRBJ2-1	CASSYRGLVSHEQFF	TGTGCCAGCAGCTACAGGGGACTAGTATCGCATGAGCAGTTCTTC
-	TRBV28	few	TRBJ1-3	CASRFLGSSTGNTIYF	TGTGCCAGCAGATTCCTAGGGAGTTCGACTGGAAACACCATATATTTT
TRBD1	TRBV30	-	TRBJ2-7	CAWSGWDRGREQYF	TGTGCCTGGAGTGGTTGGGACAGGGGGCGCGAGCAGTACTTC
-	TRBV27	-	TRBJ2-7	CASSWLLDLIVSEQYF	TGTGCCAGCAGTTGGCTCCTAGACCTCATCGTGAGCGAGCAGTACTTC
-	TRBV5-1	medium-sized	TRBJ1-1	CASSLGQGSNTEAFF	TGCGCCAGCAGCTTGGGGCAGGGTTCGAACACTGAAGCTTTCTTT
-	TRBV10-3	-	TRBJ1-2	CAISKDKNYGYTF	TGTGCCATCAGCAAGGACAAGAACTATGGCTACACCTTC
-	TRBV5-1	once	TRBJ1-1	CASSLVGSTEAFF	TGCGCCAGCAGCTTGGTTGGGAGCACTGAAGCTTTCTTT
TRBD1	TRBV30	-	TRBJ2-4	CAWSGATGDPAKNIQYF	TGTGCCTGGAGTGGGGCGACAGGGGACCCGGCCAAAAACATTCAGTACTTC
-	TRBV27	once	TRBJ2-7	CASRQYGRINYEQYF	TGTGCCAGCAGACAATATGGGAGAATAAACTACGAGCAGTACTTC
TRBD2	TRBV27	-	TRBJ2-7	CASSLHRGGNYEQYF	TGTGCCAGCAGTTTGCATCGGGGAGGGAACTACGAGCAGTACTTC
-	TRBV19	-	TRBJ2-7	CATKDPGIAYEQYF	TGTGCCACTAAGGATCCAGGAATTGCCTACGAGCAGTACTTC
TRBD2	TRBV4-2	-	TRBJ2-7	CASSLRTSGNVDEQYF	TGTGCCAGCAGCCTCCGGACTAGCGGGAATGTCGACGAGCAGTACTTC
TRBD1	TRBV7-9	-	TRBJ2-7	CASSLTSGQGLYEQYF	TGTGCCAGCAGCTTAACATCCGGACAGGGCCTCTACGAGCAGTACTTC
-	TRBV9	-	TRBJ2-1	CASSVADSRSYNEQFF	TGTGCCAGCAGCGTAGCTGACTCCCGCTCCTACAATGAGCAGTTCTTC
TRBD2	TRBV15	once	TRBJ2-5	CATSRDYGTSGYLETQYF	TGTGCCACCAGCAGAGATTATGGGACTAGCGGGTATCTAGAGACCCAGTACTTC
TRBD1	TRBV5-4	-	TRBJ2-5	CASSLTGGNQETQYF	TGTGCCAGCAGCCTAACAGGGGGCAACCAAGAGACCCAGTACTTC
-	TRBV24-1	-	TRBJ2-4	CATTSRGVKNIQYF	TGTGCCACCACCTCGAGAGGTGTCAAAAACATTCAGTACTTC
-	TRBV2	-	TRBJ2-5	CATCGTVGQETQYF	TGTGCCACTTGCGGGACTGTAGGACAAGAGACCCAGTACTTC